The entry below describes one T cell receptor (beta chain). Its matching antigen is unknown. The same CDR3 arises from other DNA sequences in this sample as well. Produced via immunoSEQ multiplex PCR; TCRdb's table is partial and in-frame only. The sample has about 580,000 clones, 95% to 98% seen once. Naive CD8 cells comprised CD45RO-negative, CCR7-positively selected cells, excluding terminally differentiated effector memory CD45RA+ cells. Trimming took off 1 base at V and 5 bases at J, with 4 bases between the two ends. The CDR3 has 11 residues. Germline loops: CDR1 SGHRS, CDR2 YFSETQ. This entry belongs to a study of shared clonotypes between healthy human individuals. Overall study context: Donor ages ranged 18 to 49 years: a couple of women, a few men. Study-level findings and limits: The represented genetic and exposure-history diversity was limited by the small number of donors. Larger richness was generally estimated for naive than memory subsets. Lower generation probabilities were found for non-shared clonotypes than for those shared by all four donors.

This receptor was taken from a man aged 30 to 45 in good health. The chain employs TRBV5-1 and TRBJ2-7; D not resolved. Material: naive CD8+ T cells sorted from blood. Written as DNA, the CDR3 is TGCGCCAGCAGCTTGTCCCACGAGCAGTACTTC. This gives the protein CASSLSHEQYF.